These 30 T cell receptor beta chains originate from one sample sequenced in a study of PD-1 blockade in mismatch repair-deficient tumors. Sequenced by immunoSEQ multiplex PCR; TCRdb stores in-frame clones only, minus some. The top ten hold 17% of the sample, which has more than 20,000 clones, roughly 86% seen once. Here the sequenced sample was peripheral blood, taken 2 weeks after starting pembrolizumab. The receptors stem from an adult with mismatch repair-deficient cancer.

V is TRBV19 and J is TRBJ1-1; unclear D gene. Per the germline V gene, CDR1 is LNHDA and CDR2 is SQIVND (reference sequence). CDR3 length: 13 amino acids. V dropped 7 bases and J dropped 3 bases, with 12 bases sitting between them. The CDR3, as DNA: TGTGCCAGTACCCCGGATCAGGACACTGAAGCTTTCTTT. Protein sequence: CASTPDQDTEAFF. Filled out from reference TRBV19 and TRBJ1-1, the complete variable domain reads DGGITQSPKYLFRKEGQNVTLSCEQNLNHDAMYWYRQDPGQGLRLIYYSQIVNDFQKGDIAEGYSVSREKKESFPLTVTSAQKNPTAFYLCASTPDQDTEAFFGQGTRLTVV.

With respect to this clone: Relative to the germline gene, one junction end is altered; a read error may explain this. J is TRBJ2-7 and V is TRBV28; 7 nucleotides align to TRBD2. This CDR3 is built from 14 residues. Germline CDR1 and CDR2: MDHEN and SYDVKM. CDR3 loop: CASTLSGANYEQYF. CDR3 DNA: TGTGCCAGCACTTTAAGCGGGGCCAACTACGAGCAGTACTTC.

In its sample, this clone ranks as medium-sized. The chain has TRBV11-2 and TRBJ2-7; D gene ambiguous. V was clipped by 0 bases and J by 6 bases, with 0 bases between them. There are 10 residues in the CDR3. Germline V gene lookup returns CDR1 SGHAT and CDR2 FQNNGV. CDR3 residues: CASSLDEQYF. For the CDR3, the DNA is TGTGCCAGCAGCTTAGACGAGCAGTACTTC.

This rearrangement joins TRBV4-1 to TRBJ1-1; 9 positions agree with TRBD1. The CDR3 contains 15 residues. The V gene's germline CDR1 is MGHRA and CDR2 YSYEKL. The V and J ends lost 4 bases and 5 bases, in that order; junction bases with no gene match: 8. The CDR3 DNA is TGCGCCAGCAGCCGGGCGGGACAGGGACTAACTGAAGCTTTCTTT. It yields the protein CASSRAGQGLTEAFF.

This clone occurred once. This rearrangement joins TRBV27 to TRBJ2-2; D remains unclear. Trimming shortened V by 2 bases and J by 7 bases, and 14 bases separated the two germline ends. Germline-derived CDR1 and CDR2 are MNHEY and SMNVEV (reference sequence). This CDR3 has 15 residues. The DNA of the CDR3 is TGTGCCAGCAGTTTAGAAGGGTACCCGATCGGGGAGCTGTTTTTT. Encoded protein: CASSLEGYPIGELFF.

The J gene is TRBJ1-1, the V gene TRBV5-5, with D uncertain. CDR1 and CDR2 (germline): SGHKS, YYEKEE (reference sequence). Trimming took off 1 base at V and 7 bases at J, with 11 bases between the two ends. The length of the CDR3 is 13 residues. The DNA of the CDR3 is TGTGCCAGCAGCTTGTTTGGTATCGGTGAAGCTTTCTTT. Translation gives CASSLFGIGEAFF.

This clone has a handful of counts. This sequence joins TRBV4-2 and TRBJ1-5; 8 nucleotides align to TRBD1. This CDR3 spans 14 amino acids. The trim removed 1 base at V and 7 bases at J, leaving 3 bases unmatched. Germline CDR1 is LGHNA and CDR2 is YNFKEQ. Written as DNA, the CDR3 is TGTGCCAGCAGCCAAGGGACAGGGCTCCAGCCCCAGCATTTT. Translated: CASSQGTGLQPQHF.

The rearrangement uses TRBV27 and TRBJ2-7; maybe TRBD2 (5 bases). V lost 3 bases, J lost 4 bases, and 13 bases lay in between. This CDR3 region has 14 residues. Germline CDR1 and CDR2: MNHEY and SMNVEV (reference sequence). The DNA for the CDR3 is TGTGCCAGCAGTTTGTGGGGAGCTAGATACGAGCAGTACTTC. Its protein is CASSLWGARYEQYF.

Here the CDR3 DNA reads TGTGCCAGCAGCGTAAGGACAGGGGTCTACCAAGAGACCCAGTACTTC. Translating it yields CASSVRTGVYQETQYF. The chain combines TRBV7-9 with TRBJ2-5, with 9 bases matching TRBD1. Germline V lookup: CDR1 SEHNR, CDR2 FQNEAQ (reference sequence). J was trimmed by 0 bases and V by 5 bases; bases with no gene match: 7. CDR3 size: 16 residues. Using reference TRBV7-9 and TRBJ2-5 for the parts outside the CDR3, the full variable domain is DTGVSQNPRHKITKRGQNVTFRCDPISEHNRLYWYRQTLGQGPEFLTYFQNEAQLEKSRLLSDRFSAERPKGSFSTLEIQRTEQGDSAMYLCASSVRTGVYQETQYFGPGTRLLVL.

This chain joins TRBV5-8 and TRBJ2-1; 14 bases map to TRBD2. The CDR3 sequence is 15 residues long. Germline CDR1 is SGHTS and CDR2 is YDEGEE. Trimming took 4 bases from V and 8 from J; bases not matched to a gene: 5. The CDR3 nucleotides read TGTGCCAGCAGCGGGACTAGCGGGAGCGCGTATGAGCAGTTCTTC. Protein product: CASSGTSGSAYEQFF.

The V and J genes are TRBV11-2 and TRBJ2-2; TRBD2 matches at 9 bases. V trimming: 5 bases; J trimming: 0 bases; junction bases outside the gene matches: 13. Germline V gives CDR1 SGHAT, CDR2 FQNNGV. The CDR3 is made up of 19 amino acids. The CDR3 protein is CASSPGGYRLAANTGELFF. The CDR3 DNA sequence: TGTGCCAGCAGCCCCGGTGGTTATAGACTAGCGGCGAACACCGGGGAGCTGTTTTTT. Complete variable domain (other parts from reference TRBV11-2 and TRBJ2-2): EAGVAQSPRYKIIEKRQSVAFWCNPISGHATLYWYQQILGQGPKLLIQFQNNGVVDDSQLPKDRFSAERLKGVDSTLKIQPAKLEDSAVYLCASSPGGYRLAANTGELFFGEGSRLTVL.

The chain combines TRBV5-6 with TRBJ2-5, with TRBD1 matching over 9 bases. V dropped 1 base and J dropped 5; count of bases not matched to a gene: 6. Germline assignment: CDR1 SGHDT and CDR2 YYEEEE. There are 15 residues in the CDR3. CDR3 nucleotide sequence: TGTGCCAGCAGCTTGTTAGGGACAGGGCACGAGACCCAGTACTTC. Translating gives CASSLLGTGHETQYF.

The rearrangement uses TRBV11-3 and TRBJ2-3; 14 nucleotides match TRBD2. The trim removed 1 base at V and 6 bases at J, leaving 6 bases unmatched. Germline V lookup: CDR1 SGHNT, CDR2 YENEEA. CDR3 length: 17 amino acids. CDR3 sequence reads: CASSLGETSGRADTQYF. The CDR3 nucleotides are TGTGCCAGCAGCTTAGGGGAGACTAGCGGGAGGGCGGATACGCAGTATTTT.

J is TRBJ2-3 and V is TRBV9; TRBD2 matches 11 bases. Germline lookup yields CDR1 SGDLS and CDR2 YYNGEE. Trimming removed 5 bases from V and 4 bases from J; junction bases left unmatched: 9. The CDR3 is 16 amino acids. CDR3 DNA sequence: TGTGCCAGCAGTGTCACTAGCGGGAGTGTGGCAGATACGCAGTATTTT. Amino acids: CASSVTSGSVADTQYF.

The chain links TRBV30 to TRBJ2-1, with TRBD2 identical over 9 bases. Trimming cost V 4 bases and J 5 bases; bases outside gene matches: 3. Germline V CDR1 and CDR2: GTSNPN, SVGIG (reference sequence). This CDR3 has 13 amino acids. The CDR3 loop reads CAWKGLAHNEQFF. Written as DNA, the CDR3 is TGTGCCTGGAAGGGACTAGCTCACAATGAGCAGTTCTTC. Variable domain in full (rest from reference TRBV30 and TRBJ2-1): SQTIHQWPATLVQPVGSPLSLECTVEGTSNPNLYWYRQAAGRGLQLLFYSVGIGQISSEVPQNLSASRPQDRQFILSSKKLLLSDSGFYLCAWKGLAHNEQFFGPGTRLTVL.

The V call is TRBV11-2, the J call TRBJ2-3; 9 bases are shared with TRBD2. The trim removed 1 base at V and 0 bases at J, leaving 2 bases unmatched. CDR1 and CDR2 (germline): SGHAT, FQNNGV. The CDR3 runs 16 residues. CDR3 amino acids: CASSLGRGGSTDTQYF. The CDR3 DNA follows: TGTGCCAGCAGCTTAGGGCGGGGGGGGAGCACAGATACGCAGTATTTT.

The chain is built from TRBV2 and TRBJ2-7, with unresolved D. The CDR3 extends over 11 amino acids. Germline V CDR1 and CDR2: SNHLY, FYNNEI. V was cut by 5 bases and J by 4 bases, with 6 bases left in between. The CDR3 bases are TGTGCCAGCAGTCTCATTTACGAGCAGTACTTC. Amino acid sequence: CASSLIYEQYF.

The chain has TRBV19 and TRBJ2-5, with 9 bases that match TRBD2. The CDR3 contains 22 residues. The germline CDR1 and CDR2 sequences are LNHDA and SQIVND (reference sequence). The V segment lost 4 bases and the J segment 5 bases; nucleotides outside the gene matches: 29. The CDR3 protein is CASSNPLRKREDTRGSMETQYF. Here the CDR3 DNA reads TGTGCCAGTAGTAACCCCTTGCGGAAGCGGGAGGACACCCGGGGCAGTATGGAGACCCAGTACTTC.

The chain couples TRBV28 to TRBJ1-5; D perhaps matches TRBD1 (5 bases). V was cut by 6 bases and J by 5 bases, with 20 bases left in between. CDR3 length equals 16 residues. CDR1 is MDHEN, CDR2 SYDVKM, per germline. The CDR3 DNA is TGTGCCAGCAGCCTCACCCAGGGCCCCTGGTATCAGCCCCAGCATTTT. This sequence encodes CASSLTQGPWYQPQHF.

The V gene is TRBV12-2, the J gene TRBJ2-1; TRBD2 reflects the table's D call only, with no check against the DNA. TRBV12-2 is shown as a pseudogene. The CDR3 has 16 amino acids. CDR3 amino acids: CASYPRTSGRFGEQFF. The CDR3 DNA follows: TGTGCAAGTTACCCCCGGACTAGCGGGAGATTTGGTGAGCAGTTCTTC.

This chain links TRBV11-3 with TRBJ2-6; D might be TRBD2 (6 bases). V gave up 3 bases and J gave up 4 bases, with 10 bases separating them. The CDR3 extends over 15 amino acids. Germline loops: CDR1 SGHNT, CDR2 YENEEA. The CDR3 is CASSFRDSGANVLTF. The CDR3 nucleotides read TGTGCCAGCAGCTTCAGGGACTCCGGGGCCAACGTCCTGACTTTC.

This chain uses TRBV7-9 with TRBJ2-1, with 7 nucleotides matching TRBD1. V was pared by 3 bases and J by 3 bases, with 8 bases of the junction left unmatched. The CDR3 sequence is 16 residues long. Per the germline V gene, CDR1 is SEHNR and CDR2 is FQNEAQ (reference sequence). DNA for the CDR3: TGTGCCAGCAGCTTCCGACAGGGTACGGTCTACAATGAGCAGTTCTTC. This sequence encodes CASSFRQGTVYNEQFF.

This clone occurred once. The chain combines TRBV7-2 with TRBJ1-1; TRBD1 agrees at 8 bases. Germline-derived CDR1 and CDR2 are SGHTA and FQGNSA. J lost 0 bases, V lost 5 bases, and 8 bases had no gene match. CDR3 length: 16 amino acids. For the CDR3, the DNA is TGTGCCAGCAGCCCAGGGACAGGCAGCATGAACACTGAAGCTTTCTTT. It specifies CASSPGTGSMNTEAFF. The variable domain in full, with the rest retrieved from reference TRBV7-2 and TRBJ1-1, is GAGVSQSPSNKVTEKGKDVELRCDPISGHTALYWYRQSLGQGLEFLIYFQGNSAPDKSGLPSDRFSAERTGGSVSTLTIQRTQQEDSAVYLCASSPGTGSMNTEAFFGQGTRLTVV.

The V gene is TRBV11-2, the J gene TRBJ1-4; 9 bases are shared with TRBD1. The V gene end was trimmed by 5 bases and the J gene end by 7 bases; junction bases not matched to a gene: 8. The length of the CDR3 is 15 residues. Germline V gives CDR1 SGHAT, CDR2 FQNNGV. In DNA, the CDR3 is TGTGCCAGCAGCGCCAAACAGGGGGCGACTGAAAAACTGTTTTTT. It is translated as CASSAKQGATEKLFF.

CDR3 sequence: CATSELDWGSYNEQFF. The CDR3 nucleotides are TGTGCCACCAGCGAACTAGACTGGGGCTCCTACAATGAGCAGTTCTTC. The genes are TRBV15 and TRBJ2-1; tentatively, D is TRBD2 (5 bases). The CDR3 has 16 amino acids. The V end lost 5 bases, the J end lost 0 bases, and 14 bases lay between the germline ends. Germline lookup yields CDR1 LNHNV and CDR2 YYDKDF (reference sequence).

This clone came up a few times. This rearrangement joins TRBV7-9 to TRBJ1-5; D unresolved. CDR1 is SEHNR, CDR2 FQNEAQ, per germline (reference sequence). Trimming cost V 1 base and J 6 bases, with 7 bases left between them. The CDR3 runs to 13 residues. CDR3 sequence reads: CASSLGSTQPQHF. The CDR3, as DNA: TGTGCCAGCAGCTTAGGGTCAACTCAGCCCCAGCATTTT.

CDR3 DNA: TGTGCCAGTAGTATCCCGGGAGGGCTATACAATGAGCAGTTCTTC. It specifies CASSIPGGLYNEQFF. The V call is TRBV19, the J call TRBJ2-1; 8 bases are a match to TRBD2. The germline V gene has CDR1 LNHDA and CDR2 SQIVND (reference sequence). Trimming cost V 3 bases and J 4 bases; bases outside gene matches: 5. The CDR3 consists of 15 residues.

This clone has only one observation. The V and J genes are TRBV7-9 and TRBJ2-7, with 9 bases identical to TRBD2. Germline values: CDR1 SEHNR, CDR2 FQNEAQ (reference sequence). CDR3 length equals 14 residues. The ends lost 1 base at V and 12 bases at J; junction bases unmatched: 10. As DNA, the CDR3 is TGTGCCAGCAGCTTAGGTGGGACTAGCTTCAAATTGTACTTC. Protein sequence: CASSLGGTSFKLYF.

The chain employs TRBV30 and TRBJ2-1, with 7 bases aligning to TRBD2. Germline V gene sequence: CDR1 GTSNPN, CDR2 SVGIG (reference sequence). The CDR3 spans 14 residues. V lost 2 bases, J lost 6 bases, and 7 bases stayed unmatched. For the CDR3, the DNA is TGTGCCTGGAGTTGGGTGCGGGAGCTCAATGAGCAGTTCTTC. This encodes CAWSWVRELNEQFF.

The chain recombines TRBV6-6 with TRBJ1-5; the match to TRBD1 covers 7 bases. The CDR3 length is 14 residues. The J segment lost 5 bases and the V segment lost 7 bases, leaving 8 bases of the junction unmatched. Germline V gene data show CDR1 as MNHNY and CDR2 as SVGAGI (reference sequence). The CDR3 sequence: CASTVGQSYQPQHF. DNA of the CDR3: TGTGCCAGCACCGTGGGACAGAGTTATCAGCCCCAGCATTTT.